These 5 T cell receptor beta chains were all obtained from the same sample, sequenced in a study of beta chain features in type 1 diabetes. Expressed TCRB transcripts were sequenced because the entire RNA isolate underwent reverse transcription. The assay was immunoSEQ multiplex PCR, and TCRdb's table has in-frame clones only and misses some. Altogether a few hundred thousand clones are present, about 20% being singletons, with the ten largest covering 0.035% to 0.05%. Sequences were obtained from naive CD4+ T cells from blood. These receptors were collected from a woman aged 18 to 35 in good health.

J is TRBJ2-5 and V is TRBV4-3; D remains ambiguous. V was shortened by 1 base and J by 1 base, with 7 bases between the two germline ends. This CDR3 is built from 14 residues. Looked up from germline, CDR1 is LGHNA and CDR2 is YSLEER. The CDR3 is CASSQGVTQETQYF. CDR3 coding DNA: TGCGCCAGCAGCCAAGGAGTAACCCAAGAGACCCAGTACTTC.

This clone was counted a few times. The chain has TRBV7-8 and TRBJ1-2, with D perhaps TRBD1 (5 bases). The V gene's germline CDR1 is SGHVS and CDR2 FQNEAQ. The length of the CDR3 is 17 residues. The ends were cut back, 5 bases at V and 3 bases at J, with 22 bases in the middle. In nucleotides, the CDR3 is TGTGCCAGCAGCCCACCGGCGGGACTCGGGGCCCACTATGGCTACACCTTC. As protein: CASSPPAGLGAHYGYTF.

The gene calls are TRBV6-6 and TRBJ2-1, with 12 bases aligning to TRBD2. Germline loops: CDR1 MNHNY, CDR2 SVGAGI (reference sequence). Germline trimming cut 2 bases from V and 8 bases from J; bases unmatched to any gene: 7. The CDR3 contains 16 residues. The CDR3 DNA sequence: TGTGCCAGCAGTTACGGGCTAGCGGGAGGGCCCGATGAGCAGTTCTTC. Amino acid sequence: CASSYGLAGGPDEQFF.

This clone was observed a few times. V gene TRBV11-2 combines with J gene TRBJ2-2; 11 bases align to TRBD2. V lost 1 base, J lost 7 bases, and 5 bases stayed unmatched. Germline CDR1 reads SGHAT; CDR2 reads FQNNGV. The CDR3 is 16 residues long. CDR3 coding DNA: TGTGCCAGCAGCTTAGTATCGACTAGCGGGGACGGGGAGCTGTTTTTT. The encoded protein is CASSLVSTSGDGELFF.

CDR3 DNA sequence: TGTGCCAGCAGCTCGGGACAGGGGGGCGGCGAGCAGTACTTC. Amino acid sequence: CASSSGQGGGEQYF. The chain has TRBV9 and TRBJ2-7, with TRBD1 identical over 11 bases. With 4 bases clipped from V and 6 bases from J, the junction kept 6 bases outside the gene matches. The CDR3 consists of 14 residues. Germline V gives CDR1 SGDLS, CDR2 YYNGEE.